This paragraph covers one TCR beta chain sequence. This CDR3 comprises 13 residues. Germline V gene lookup returns CDR1 SQVTM and CDR2 ANQGSEA. After removal of 3 bases from V and 5 bases from J, the junction contained 5 bases not matched to a gene. The sample belongs to a study of blood T cell repertoires in COVID-19. The overall study: Samples representing acute and convalescent COVID-19 were sourced from the United States, Italy and Spain. PBMCs, B-cell-depleted T cells, or T cells provided the cDNA or gDNA that made up the material.

TCRdb's table, derived via immunoSEQ multiplex PCR, lists solely in-frame clones and lacks some. The sample lists 200,000 to 250,000 clones, approximately 82% occurring once. Sequences were obtained from peripheral blood. The clonotype comes from a woman older than 75 with acute or convalescent COVID-19. The rearrangement uses TRBV29-1 and TRBJ1-2, with 8 bases identical to TRBD1. CDR3 sequence (DNA): TGCAGCGTTGATGTCAGGGGGCTTTATGGCTACACCTTC. The encoded protein is CSVDVRGLYGYTF.